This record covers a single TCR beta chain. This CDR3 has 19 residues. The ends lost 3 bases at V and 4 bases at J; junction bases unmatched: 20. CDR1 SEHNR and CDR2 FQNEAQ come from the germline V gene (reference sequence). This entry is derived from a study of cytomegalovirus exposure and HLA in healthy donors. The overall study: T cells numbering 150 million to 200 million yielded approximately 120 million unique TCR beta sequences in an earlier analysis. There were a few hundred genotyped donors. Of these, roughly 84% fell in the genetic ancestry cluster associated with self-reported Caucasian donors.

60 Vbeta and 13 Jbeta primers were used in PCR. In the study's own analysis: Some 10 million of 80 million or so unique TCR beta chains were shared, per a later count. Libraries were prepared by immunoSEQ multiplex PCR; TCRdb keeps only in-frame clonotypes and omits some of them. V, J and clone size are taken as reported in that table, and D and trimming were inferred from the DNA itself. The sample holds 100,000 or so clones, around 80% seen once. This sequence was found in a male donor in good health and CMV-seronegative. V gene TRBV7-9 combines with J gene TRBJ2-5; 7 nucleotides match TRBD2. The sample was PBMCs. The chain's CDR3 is CASSFISRGVGGPRETQYF. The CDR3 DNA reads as TGTGCCAGCAGCTTTATTTCCAGAGGGGTGGGAGGGCCTAGAGAGACCCAGTACTTC. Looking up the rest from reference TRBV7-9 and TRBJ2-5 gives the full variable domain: DTGVSQNPRHKITKRGQNVTFRCDPISEHNRLYWYRQTLGQGPEFLTYFQNEAQLEKSRLLSDRFSAERPKGSFSTLEIQRTEQGDSAMYLCASSFISRGVGGPRETQYFGPGTRLLVL.